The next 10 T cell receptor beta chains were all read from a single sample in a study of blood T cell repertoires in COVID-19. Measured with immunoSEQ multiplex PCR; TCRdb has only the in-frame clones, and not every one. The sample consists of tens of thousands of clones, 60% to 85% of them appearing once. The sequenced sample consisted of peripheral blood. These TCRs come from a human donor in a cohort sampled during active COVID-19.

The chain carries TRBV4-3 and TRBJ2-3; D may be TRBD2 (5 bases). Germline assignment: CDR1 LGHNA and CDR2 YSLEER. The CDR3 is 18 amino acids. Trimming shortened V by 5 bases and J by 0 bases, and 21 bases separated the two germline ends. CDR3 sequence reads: CASSKGRDSATSTDTQYF. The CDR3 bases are TGCGCCAGCAGCAAAGGCCGGGATAGCGCTACTAGCACAGATACGCAGTATTTT.

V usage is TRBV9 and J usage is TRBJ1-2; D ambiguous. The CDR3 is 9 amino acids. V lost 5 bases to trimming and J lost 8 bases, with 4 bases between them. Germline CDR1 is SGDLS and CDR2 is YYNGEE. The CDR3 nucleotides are TGTGCCAGCAGTGGCGGCTACACCTTC. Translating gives CASSGGYTF. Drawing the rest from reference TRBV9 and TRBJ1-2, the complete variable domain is DSGVTQTPKHLITATGQRVTLRCSPRSGDLSVYWYQQSLDQGLQFLIQYYNGEERAKGNILERFSAQQFPDLHSELNLSSLELGDSALYFCASSGGYTFGSGTRLTVV.

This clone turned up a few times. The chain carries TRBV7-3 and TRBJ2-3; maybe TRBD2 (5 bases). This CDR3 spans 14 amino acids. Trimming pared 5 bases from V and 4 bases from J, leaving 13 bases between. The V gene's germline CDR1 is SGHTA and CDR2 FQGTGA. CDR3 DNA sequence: TGTGCCAGCAGCACAACTAGTTACCCAGATACGCAGTATTTT. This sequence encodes CASSTTSYPDTQYF.

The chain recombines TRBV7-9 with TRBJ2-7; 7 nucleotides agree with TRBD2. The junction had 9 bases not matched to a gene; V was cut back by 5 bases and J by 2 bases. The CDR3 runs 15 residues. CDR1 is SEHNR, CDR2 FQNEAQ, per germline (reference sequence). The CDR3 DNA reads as TGTGCCAGCAGCCGTGGAGGGAGGGGCGCCTACGAGCAGTACTTC. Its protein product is CASSRGGRGAYEQYF. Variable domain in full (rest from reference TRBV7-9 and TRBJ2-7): DTGVSQNPRHKITKRGQNVTFRCDPISEHNRLYWYRQTLGQGPEFLTYFQNEAQLEKSRLLSDRFSAERPKGSFSTLEIQRTEQGDSAMYLCASSRGGRGAYEQYFGPGTRLTVT.

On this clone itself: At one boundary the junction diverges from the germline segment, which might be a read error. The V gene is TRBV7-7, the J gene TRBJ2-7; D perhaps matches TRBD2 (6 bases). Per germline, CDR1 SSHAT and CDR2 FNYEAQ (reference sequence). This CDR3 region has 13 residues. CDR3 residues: CASSQNPGLEQYF. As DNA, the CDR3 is TGTGCTAGCAGCCAAAACCCGGGACTCGAGCAGTACTTC. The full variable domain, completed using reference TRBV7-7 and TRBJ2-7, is GAGVSQSPRYKVTKRGQDVTLRCDPISSHATLYWYQQALGQGPEFLTYFNYEAQPDKSGLPSDRFSAERPEGSISTLTIQRTEQRDSAMYRCASSQNPGLEQYFGPGTRLTVT.

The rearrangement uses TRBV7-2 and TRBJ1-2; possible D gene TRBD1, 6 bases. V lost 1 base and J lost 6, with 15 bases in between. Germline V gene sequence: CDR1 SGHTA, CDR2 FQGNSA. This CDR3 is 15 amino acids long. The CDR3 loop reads CASSLEMRTVNGYTF. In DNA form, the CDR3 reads TGTGCCAGCAGCTTAGAGATGAGGACAGTGAATGGCTACACCTTC.

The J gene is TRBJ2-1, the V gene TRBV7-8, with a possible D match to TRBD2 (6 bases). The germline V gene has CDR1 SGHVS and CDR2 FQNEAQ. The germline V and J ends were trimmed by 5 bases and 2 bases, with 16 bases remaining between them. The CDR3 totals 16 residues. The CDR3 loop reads CASSILLAATYNEQFF. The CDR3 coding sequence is TGTGCCAGCAGCATCCTACTAGCAGCGACCTACAATGAGCAGTTCTTC.

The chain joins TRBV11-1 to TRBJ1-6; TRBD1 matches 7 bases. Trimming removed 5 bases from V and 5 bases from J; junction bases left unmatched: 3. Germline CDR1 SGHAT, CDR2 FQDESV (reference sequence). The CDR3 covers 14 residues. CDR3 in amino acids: CASSHRGNNSPLHF. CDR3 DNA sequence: TGTGCCAGCAGCCACAGGGGAAATAATTCACCCCTCCACTTT.

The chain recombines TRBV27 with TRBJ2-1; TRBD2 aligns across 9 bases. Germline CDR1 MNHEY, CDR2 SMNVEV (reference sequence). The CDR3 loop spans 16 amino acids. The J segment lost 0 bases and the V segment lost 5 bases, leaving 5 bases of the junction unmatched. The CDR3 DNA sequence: TGTGCCAGCAGTCGTAGCGGGAGTAGCTCCTACAATGAGCAGTTCTTC. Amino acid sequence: CASSRSGSSSYNEQFF.

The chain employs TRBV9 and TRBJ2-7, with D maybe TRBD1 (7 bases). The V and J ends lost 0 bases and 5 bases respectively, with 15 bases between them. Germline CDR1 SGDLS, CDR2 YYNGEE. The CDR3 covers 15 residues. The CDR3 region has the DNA TGTGCCAGCAGCGTAGGGGGGGACAGTATCGACGAGCAGTACTTC. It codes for CASSVGGDSIDEQYF.